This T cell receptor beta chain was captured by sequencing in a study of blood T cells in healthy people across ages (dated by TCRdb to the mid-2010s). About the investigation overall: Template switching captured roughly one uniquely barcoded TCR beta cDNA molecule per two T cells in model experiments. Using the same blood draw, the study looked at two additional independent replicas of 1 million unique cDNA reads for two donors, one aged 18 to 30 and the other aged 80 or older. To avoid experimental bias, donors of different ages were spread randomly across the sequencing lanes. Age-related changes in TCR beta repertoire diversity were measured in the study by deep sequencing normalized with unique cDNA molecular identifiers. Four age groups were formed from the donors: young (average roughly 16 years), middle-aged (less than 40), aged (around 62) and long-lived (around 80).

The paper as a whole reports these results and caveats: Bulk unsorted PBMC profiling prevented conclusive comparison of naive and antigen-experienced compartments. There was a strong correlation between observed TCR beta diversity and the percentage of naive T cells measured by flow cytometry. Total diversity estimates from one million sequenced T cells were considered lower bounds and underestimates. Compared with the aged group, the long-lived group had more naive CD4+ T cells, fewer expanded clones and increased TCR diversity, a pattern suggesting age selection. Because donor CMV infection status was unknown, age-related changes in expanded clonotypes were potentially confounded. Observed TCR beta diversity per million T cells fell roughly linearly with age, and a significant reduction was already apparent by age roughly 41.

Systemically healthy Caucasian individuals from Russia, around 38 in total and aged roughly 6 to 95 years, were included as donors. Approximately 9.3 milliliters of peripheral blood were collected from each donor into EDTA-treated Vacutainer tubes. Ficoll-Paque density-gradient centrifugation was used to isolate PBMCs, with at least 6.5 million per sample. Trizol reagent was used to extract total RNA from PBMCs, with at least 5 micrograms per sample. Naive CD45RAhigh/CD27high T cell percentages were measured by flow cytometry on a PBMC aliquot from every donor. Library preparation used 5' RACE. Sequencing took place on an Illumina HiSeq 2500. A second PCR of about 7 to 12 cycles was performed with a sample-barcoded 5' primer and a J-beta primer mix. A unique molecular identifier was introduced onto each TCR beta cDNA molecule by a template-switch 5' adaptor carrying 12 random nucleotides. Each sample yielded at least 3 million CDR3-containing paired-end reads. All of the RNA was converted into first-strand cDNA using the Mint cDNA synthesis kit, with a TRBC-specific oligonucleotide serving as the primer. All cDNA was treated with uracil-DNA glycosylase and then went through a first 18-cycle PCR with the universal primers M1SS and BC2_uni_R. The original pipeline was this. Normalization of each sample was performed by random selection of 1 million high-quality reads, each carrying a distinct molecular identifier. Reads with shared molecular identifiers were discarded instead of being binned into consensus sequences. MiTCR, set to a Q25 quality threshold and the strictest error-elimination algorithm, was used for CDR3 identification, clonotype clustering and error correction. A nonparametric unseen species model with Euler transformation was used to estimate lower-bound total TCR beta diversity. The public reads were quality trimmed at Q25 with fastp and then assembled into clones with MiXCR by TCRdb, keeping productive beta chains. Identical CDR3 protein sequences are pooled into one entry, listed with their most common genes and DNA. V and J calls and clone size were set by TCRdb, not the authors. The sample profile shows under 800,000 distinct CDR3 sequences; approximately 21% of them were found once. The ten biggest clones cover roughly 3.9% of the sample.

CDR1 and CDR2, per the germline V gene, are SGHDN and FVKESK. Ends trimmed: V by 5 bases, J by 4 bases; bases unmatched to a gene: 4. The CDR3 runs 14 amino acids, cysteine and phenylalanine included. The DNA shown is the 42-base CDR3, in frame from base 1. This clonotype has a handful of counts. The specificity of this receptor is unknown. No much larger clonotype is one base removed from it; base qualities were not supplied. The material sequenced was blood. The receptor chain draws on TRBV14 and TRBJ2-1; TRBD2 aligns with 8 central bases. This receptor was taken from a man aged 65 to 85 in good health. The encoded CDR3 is CASSTLADYNEQFF. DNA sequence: TGTGCCAGCAGCACACTAGCGGATTACAATGAGCAGTTCTTC.